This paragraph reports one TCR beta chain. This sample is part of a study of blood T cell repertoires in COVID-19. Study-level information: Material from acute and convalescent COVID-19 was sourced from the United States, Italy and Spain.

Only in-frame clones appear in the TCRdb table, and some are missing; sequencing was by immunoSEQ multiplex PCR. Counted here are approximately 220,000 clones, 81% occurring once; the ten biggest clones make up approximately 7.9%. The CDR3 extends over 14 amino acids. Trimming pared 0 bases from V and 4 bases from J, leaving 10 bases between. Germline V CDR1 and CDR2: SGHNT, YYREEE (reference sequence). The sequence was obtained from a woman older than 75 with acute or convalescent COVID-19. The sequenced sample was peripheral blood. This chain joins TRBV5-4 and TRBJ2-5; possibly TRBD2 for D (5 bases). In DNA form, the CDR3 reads TGTGCCAGCAGCTTGGTCGGGGTGGGAGAGACCCAGTACTTC. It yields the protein CASSLVGVGETQYF.